This T cell receptor beta chain was observed in a study of CD8 T cells in ankylosing spondylitis. Broader study findings: Among TCR beta sequences, a motif of under ten highly homologous variants appeared characteristic of ankylosing spondylitis blood.

TCRdb processed the 5' RACE reads anew with MiXCR; each CDR3 protein has one entry. The data show a few hundred thousand distinct CDR3 sequences, 15% to 20% seen once. Trimming took off 3 bases at V and 7 bases at J, with 15 bases between the two ends. Germline loops: CDR1 MNHEY, CDR2 SMNVEV (reference sequence). This CDR3 spans 14 amino acids. Points on this clonotype: The antigen remains undetermined.

This chain joins TRBV27 and TRBJ1-1, with D tentatively TRBD1 (5 bases). Input material: blood, either unsorted or a sorted T cell fraction (not recorded which). The clonotype was recovered from a male donor with ankylosing spondylitis or in good health (not recorded which). In nucleotides, the CDR3 is TGTGCCAGCAGTTTGTGGGACCCGAAGGGTGAAGCTTTCTTT. Protein product: CASSLWDPKGEAFF.